One and the same sample provided the 8 T cell receptor beta chains below, sequenced in a study of cytomegalovirus exposure and HLA in healthy donors. Vbeta (60) and Jbeta (13) primers were used in the PCR. Sequenced by immunoSEQ multiplex PCR; TCRdb stores in-frame clones only, minus some. The sample has more than 150,000 clones; roughly 72% are singletons. The sample taken for sequencing was PBMCs. The receptors shown here come from a middle-aged man in good health and CMV-seronegative.

This clone was counted only a few times. The CDR3 here is CARTPGQGTAEAFF. As DNA, the CDR3 is TGCGCCAGAACCCCGGGACAGGGGACTGCTGAAGCTTTCTTT. The chain couples TRBV10-1 to TRBJ1-1; TRBD1 matches 10 bases. Trimming cost V 9 bases and J 6 bases; bases outside gene matches: 10. CDR3 length: 14 amino acids. The germline CDR1 and CDR2 sequences are WNHNN and SYGVQD (reference sequence).

The V gene is TRBV5-6, the J gene TRBJ2-1; 12 nucleotides line up with TRBD2. Trimming cost V 0 bases and J 12 bases; bases outside gene matches: 7. Germline CDR1 is SGHDT and CDR2 is YYEEEE. This CDR3 is 15 amino acids long. The CDR3 DNA follows: TGTGCCAGCAGCTTGGGACTAGCGGGAGTTGGGGGGCAGTTCTTC. Its translation: CASSLGLAGVGGQFF.

The gene calls are TRBV15 and TRBJ2-5; tentative D call: TRBD1 (5 bases). The CDR3 length is 15 residues. Deletions cut 1 base from V and 1 base from J, with 10 bases between. Germline-derived CDR1 and CDR2 are LNHNV and YYDKDF (reference sequence). The DNA for the CDR3 is TGTGCCACCAGCAGAGGGCAGGGTGGCCAAGAGACCCAGTACTTC. Protein sequence: CATSRGQGGQETQYF.

The chain recombines TRBV5-8 with TRBJ1-5; D is possibly TRBD1 (5 bases). Deletions cut 4 bases from V and 3 bases from J, with 11 bases between. Germline V gives CDR1 SGHTS, CDR2 YDEGEE. The CDR3 runs to 14 residues. CDR3 loop: CASSPTASNQPQHF. The CDR3, as DNA: TGTGCCAGCAGCCCGACAGCCTCCAATCAGCCCCAGCATTTT.

This clone has only one observation. The rearrangement links TRBV6-1 to TRBJ2-3; 8 bases map to TRBD2. This CDR3 is 18 amino acids long. With V trimmed by 2 bases and J by 3 bases, 13 bases remained unmatched. Germline V gene sequence: CDR1 MNHNS, CDR2 SASEGT. CDR3 DNA: TGTGCCAGCAGTGAAAGGGTTGGTGGCGGGAGGCGAACAGATACGCAGTATTTT. It specifies CASSERVGGGRRTDTQYF.

In regard to this clone: The junction differs from germline at one of its ends, possibly a read error. The chain employs TRBV7-2 and TRBJ2-7; possibly TRBD2 for D (5 bases). CDR3 length: 12 amino acids. Germline V gene data show CDR1 as SGHTA and CDR2 as FQGNSA. The DNA of the CDR3 is TGTGCCAGCAGCTTATTTGTGGGCCGAGCGGACTTC. Its protein product is CASSLFVGRADF. The entire variable domain, with the rest obtained from reference TRBV7-2 and TRBJ2-7, is as follows: GAGVSQSPSNKVTEKGKDVELRCDPISGHTALYWYRQSLGQGLEFLIYFQGNSAPDKSGLPSDRFSAERTGGSVSTLTIQRTQQEDSAVYLCASSLFVGRADFGPGTRLTVT.

This chain connects TRBV18 to TRBJ1-2; TRBD1 is a possible D gene (5 bases). CDR1 KGHSH and CDR2 LQKENI come from the germline V gene. This CDR3 is 15 amino acids long. V was clipped by 1 base and J by 4 bases, with 13 bases between them. For the CDR3, the DNA is TGTGCCAGCTCACCACAAGGGACTCTAGGCTATGGCTACACCTTC. It translates to CASSPQGTLGYGYTF.

The chain joins TRBV5-1 to TRBJ2-5; TRBD2 aligns across 7 bases. The germline V gene has CDR1 SGHRS and CDR2 YFSETQ. CDR3 length: 14 residues. Losses at the gene ends were 4 bases for V and 5 bases for J; bases not matched to a gene: 8. CDR3 residues: CASSGGPGGETQYF. CDR3 nucleotides: TGCGCCAGCAGCGGTGGCCCCGGGGGGGAGACCCAGTACTTC. The full variable domain, in which reference TRBV5-1 and TRBJ2-5 provide the parts outside the CDR3, is KAGVTQTPRYLIKTRGQQVTLSCSPISGHRSVSWYQQTPGQGLQFLFEYFSETQRNKGNFPGRFSGRQFSNSRSEMNVSTLELGDSALYLCASSGGPGGETQYFGPGTRLLVL.